Presented here are 29 T cell receptor beta chains from one specimen sequenced in a study of graft-versus-host responses after intestinal transplantation. These receptors lack a known antigen. Some clones are missing from TCRdb's copy, which holds only in-frame ones; the method was immunoSEQ multiplex PCR. The sample carries roughly 80,000 clones, around 87% recorded once. The input for sequencing was unstimulated CD8+ T cells sorted from spleen or lymph node cells, taken before transplant. The receptor set was obtained from a human donor who was the organ donor for an intestinal transplant.

The CDR3 loop is CASSALRSKNTGELFF. The DNA of the CDR3 is TGTGCCAGCAGCGCCCTCAGGTCCAAAAACACCGGGGAGCTGTTTTTT. The gene calls are TRBV7-9 and TRBJ2-2; D is ambiguous. V lost 5 bases and J 2 bases, leaving 15 bases between the germline ends. This CDR3 has 16 amino acids. Germline V CDR1 and CDR2: SEHNR, FQNEAQ (reference sequence).

The chain is built from TRBV19 and TRBJ2-7, with 9 nucleotides matching TRBD1. Germline V gene sequence: CDR1 LNHDA, CDR2 SQIVND (reference sequence). The CDR3 covers 16 residues. With 5 bases clipped from V and 2 bases from J, the junction kept 10 bases outside the gene matches. CDR3 sequence reads: CASSPRTGASPYEQYF. The CDR3 DNA reads TGTGCCAGTAGTCCCCGGACAGGGGCCTCCCCCTACGAGCAGTACTTC.

This clone was seen a few times. Just one base apart from a much larger clone, this may be a read error. This chain connects TRBV4-2 to TRBJ1-2; D might be TRBD1 (6 bases). V was clipped by 0 bases and J by 7 bases, with 18 bases between them. The CDR3 has 16 residues. Germline V lookup: CDR1 LGHNA, CDR2 YNFKEQ. The CDR3 loop is CASSQEMGMQGLGYTF. As DNA, the CDR3 is TGTGCCAGCAGCCAAGAGATGGGGATGCAGGGGCTTGGCTACACCTTC.

The chain is built from TRBV4-2 and TRBJ2-1, with 13 bases lining up with TRBD2. Looked up from germline, CDR1 is LGHNA and CDR2 is YNFKEQ. The ends lost 3 bases at V and 1 base at J; junction bases unmatched: 3. The CDR3 runs 17 residues. CDR3 coding DNA: TGTGCCAGCAGCCAGAGACTAGCGGGGGGATCCTACAATGAGCAGTTCTTC. As protein: CASSQRLAGGSYNEQFF.

In its sample, this clone is medium-sized. This specimen includes other DNA sequences encoding the same CDR3. The rearrangement uses TRBV19 and TRBJ1-5; D is unresolved. Germline values: CDR1 LNHDA, CDR2 SQIVND (reference sequence). The CDR3 is made up of 13 amino acids. V lost 6 bases and J 0 bases, leaving 6 bases between the germline ends. The CDR3 region has the DNA TGTGCCAGTAGAGTCGATAGCAATCAGCCCCAGCATTTT. Amino acid sequence: CASRVDSNQPQHF.

On this clone: This specimen includes other DNA sequences encoding the same CDR3. The rearrangement uses TRBV14 and TRBJ1-2; 9 bases map to TRBD1. This CDR3 comprises 18 residues. V was pared by 3 bases and J by 8 bases, with 19 bases of the junction left unmatched. Per the germline V gene, CDR1 is SGHDN and CDR2 is FVKESK. In DNA form, the CDR3 reads TGTGCCAGCAGCCAGTCGGGCGTCATACAGGGGGCGCATTACGGCTACACCTTC. Protein sequence: CASSQSGVIQGAHYGYTF.

The genes are TRBV28 and TRBJ2-7, with 10 bases that match TRBD2. The V gene's germline CDR1 is MDHEN and CDR2 SYDVKM. This CDR3 is built from 15 residues. Trimming cost V 9 bases and J 2 bases; bases outside gene matches: 10. The CDR3 spells CASRRGLAEAYEQYF. The CDR3, as DNA: TGTGCCAGTAGACGCGGACTAGCGGAAGCCTACGAGCAGTACTTC.

This clone was recorded once. The chain is built from TRBV10-1 and TRBJ1-1; D unclear. CDR3 length: 15 residues. V was cut by 4 bases and J by 7 bases, with 19 bases left in between. From germline, CDR1 is WNHNN and CDR2 SYGVQD (reference sequence). The CDR3 DNA reads as TGCGCCAGCAGTGTCCCGGGCTCATACGCGGGTGAAGCTTTCTTT. This gives the protein CASSVPGSYAGEAFF.

The chain is built from TRBV4-1 and TRBJ2-5, with D possibly being TRBD1 (5 bases). Germline assignment: CDR1 MGHRA and CDR2 YSYEKL. This CDR3 comprises 17 residues. Trimming left V 0 bases short and J 2 bases short, with 16 bases between. This CDR3 is CASSQEIVGAKQETQYF. In DNA, the CDR3 is TGCGCCAGCAGCCAAGAAATCGTAGGGGCAAAGCAAGAGACCCAGTACTTC.

The chain uses TRBV5-6 and TRBJ1-2, with TRBD1 matching over 11 bases. Looked up from germline, CDR1 is SGHDT and CDR2 is YYEEEE. The V and J ends lost 0 bases and 1 base, in that order; junction bases with no gene match: 5. The CDR3 covers 17 residues. CDR3 region: CASSLAGQGEINYGYTF. The CDR3 DNA follows: TGTGCCAGCAGCTTGGCGGGACAGGGGGAAATTAACTATGGCTACACCTTC. Filled out from reference TRBV5-6 and TRBJ1-2, the complete variable domain reads DAGVTQSPTHLIKTRGQQVTLRCSPKSGHDTVSWYQQALGQGPQFIFQYYEEEERQRGNFPDRFSGHQFPNYSSELNVNALLLGDSALYLCASSLAGQGEINYGYTFGSGTRLTVV.

The CDR3 spells CASNRWTGLNTEAFF. CDR3 in DNA: TGTGCCAGCAATCGTTGGACAGGGCTCAACACTGAAGCTTTCTTT. The V and J genes are TRBV6-5 and TRBJ1-1, with 8 bases identical to TRBD1. CDR3 length equals 15 residues. The germline V gene encodes CDR1 MNHEY and CDR2 SVGAGI. V dropped 7 bases and J dropped 2; count of bases not matched to a gene: 9.

The chain carries TRBV27 and TRBJ2-5, with D hard to call. Trimming took 3 bases from V and 5 from J, leaving 10 bases between them. The CDR3 spans 13 residues. Germline V gene data show CDR1 as MNHEY and CDR2 as SMNVEV (reference sequence). The CDR3 spells CASSLARRETQYF. The CDR3 nucleotides read TGTGCCAGCAGTTTGGCCCGACGCGAGACCCAGTACTTC.

The V gene is TRBV5-6, the J gene TRBJ1-6; TRBD1 agrees at 10 bases. The ends lost 0 bases at V and 7 bases at J; junction bases unmatched: 7. The germline CDR1 and CDR2 sequences are SGHDT and YYEEEE. There are 17 residues in the CDR3. DNA for the CDR3: TGTGCCAGCAGCTTGGAGGACAGGGGGATAGTGAATTCACCCCTCCACTTT. Its translation is CASSLEDRGIVNSPLHF.

This chain links TRBV29-1 with TRBJ1-4; 7 bases are shared with TRBD1. Germline CDR1 reads SQVTM; CDR2 reads ANQGSEA. The CDR3 runs to 13 residues. The V segment lost 6 bases and the J segment 8 bases; nucleotides outside the gene matches: 9. Here the CDR3 reads CSVLTGLGEKLFF. CDR3 sequence (DNA): TGCAGCGTCCTGACAGGGTTGGGCGAAAAACTGTTTTTT.

This clone showed up just a few times. The chain recombines TRBV28 with TRBJ2-3; D unresolved. The CDR3 has 14 residues. Per germline, CDR1 MDHEN and CDR2 SYDVKM. Deletions cut 5 bases from V and 4 bases from J, with 13 bases between. In DNA form, the CDR3 reads TGTGCCAGCAGTACCAATACCCGACCAGATACGCAGTATTTT. As protein: CASSTNTRPDTQYF.

This chain connects TRBV5-6 to TRBJ2-5; 7 nucleotides match TRBD1. With V trimmed by 6 bases and J by 2 bases, 4 bases remained unmatched. The CDR3 totals 13 residues. Germline V gene sequence: CDR1 SGHDT, CDR2 YYEEEE. Here the CDR3 reads CASKDRIQETQYF. Here the CDR3 DNA reads TGTGCCAGCAAGGACAGGATTCAAGAGACCCAGTACTTC.

The rearrangement links TRBV28 to TRBJ2-3, with D possibly matching TRBD2 (5 bases). V was shortened by 7 bases and J by 6 bases, with 17 bases between the two germline ends. In germline, CDR1 is MDHEN, CDR2 SYDVKM. The CDR3 has 14 residues. CDR3 residues: CASNPYRPGDTQYF. CDR3 bases: TGTGCCAGCAACCCGTACCGGCCGGGGGATACGCAGTATTTT.

This chain connects TRBV18 to TRBJ1-2; D is perhaps TRBD1 (6 bases). This CDR3 comprises 19 residues. Germline values: CDR1 KGHSH, CDR2 LQKENI. The germline V and J ends were trimmed by 3 bases and 6 bases, with 29 bases remaining between them. This CDR3 is CASSPAPPWGASAIDGYTF. The CDR3 DNA follows: TGTGCCAGCTCACCCGCTCCGCCGTGGGGGGCGAGTGCTATCGATGGCTACACCTTC.

As regards this clone: The sample has other DNA sequences that encode this CDR3 too. This chain connects TRBV7-2 to TRBJ2-2, with unresolved D. The CDR3 spans 13 residues. In germline, CDR1 is SGHTA, CDR2 FQGNSA. V gave up 3 bases and J gave up 4 bases, with 6 bases separating them. The CDR3 protein is CASSFPVTGELFF. In DNA, the CDR3 is TGTGCCAGCAGCTTTCCAGTCACCGGGGAGCTGTTTTTT.

This clone has only one observation. The rearrangement joins TRBV7-8 to TRBJ1-4; D is undetermined. This CDR3 region has 15 residues. CDR1 SGHVS and CDR2 FQNEAQ come from the germline V gene. V was cut by 0 bases and J by 0 bases, with 5 bases left in between. This CDR3 reads CASSLAESTNEKLFF. In nucleotides, the CDR3 is TGTGCCAGCAGCTTAGCAGAGTCAACTAATGAAAAACTGTTTTTT.

The chain links TRBV5-3 to TRBJ2-1, with D maybe TRBD2 (5 bases). TRBV5-3 is sorted into the ORF group, with uncertain function. The CDR3 has 18 residues. Trimming stripped 2 bases from V and 0 bases from J, with 18 bases between. CDR3: CARSFSGPRVGSYNEQFF. CDR3 bases: TGTGCCAGAAGCTTCTCCGGCCCGAGGGTAGGCTCCTACAATGAGCAGTTCTTC.

The rearrangement links TRBV5-1 to TRBJ1-1, with a possible D match to TRBD1 (5 bases). V shed 1 base and J shed 1 base, with 11 bases lying between them. Germline V gene data show CDR1 as SGHRS and CDR2 as YFSETQ. The CDR3 loop spans 15 amino acids. Here the CDR3 reads CASSLWGVSNTEAFF. CDR3 DNA: TGCGCCAGCAGCTTGTGGGGGGTCTCGAACACTGAAGCTTTCTTT.

CDR3 loop: CASSGSGVATNEKLFF. In nucleotides, the CDR3 is TGTGCCAGCAGCGGGAGCGGGGTTGCAACTAATGAAAAACTGTTTTTT. The V gene is TRBV5-8, the J gene TRBJ1-4; no reliable D call. In germline, CDR1 is SGHTS, CDR2 YDEGEE. This CDR3 spans 16 amino acids. Trimming took off 4 bases at V and 0 bases at J, with 13 bases between the two ends.

The V gene is TRBV27, the J gene TRBJ1-1; D possibly corresponds to TRBD1 (5 bases). Germline-derived CDR1 and CDR2 are MNHEY and SMNVEV (reference sequence). CDR3 length: 16 amino acids. V was pared by 3 bases and J by 5 bases, with 19 bases between. This chain's CDR3 is CASSLGVLEGRTEAFF. The CDR3 region has the DNA TGTGCCAGCAGTTTGGGAGTCTTAGAGGGGCGTACTGAAGCTTTCTTT.

V gene TRBV6-5 combines with J gene TRBJ1-2, with D possibly matching TRBD1 (5 bases). Germline assignment: CDR1 MNHEY and CDR2 SVGAGI. Trimming cost V 0 bases and J 4 bases, with 9 bases left between them. The CDR3 contains 14 residues. CDR3 loop: CASSYSGQGYGYTF. In DNA form, the CDR3 reads TGTGCCAGCAGTTACTCTGGGCAGGGCTATGGCTACACCTTC.

This clone was seen only once. V usage is TRBV20-1 and J usage is TRBJ1-1; unclear D gene. V was shortened by 5 bases and J by 10 bases, with 11 bases between the two germline ends. Germline V gene lookup returns CDR1 DFQATT and CDR2 SNEGSKA (reference sequence). This CDR3 region has 10 residues. CDR3 sequence reads: CSAYAKGAFF. In DNA form, the CDR3 reads TGCAGTGCTTATGCTAAGGGAGCTTTCTTT.

V is TRBV10-3 and J is TRBJ1-2, with 9 positions matching TRBD1. Per germline, CDR1 ENHRY and CDR2 SYGVKD. V shed 10 bases, J shed 4 bases, and the junction held 10 bases outside the gene matches. The CDR3 is made up of 14 amino acids. The CDR3 DNA reads TGTGCCACCTACTCCCAGACAGGGGGCTATGGCTACACCTTC. This translates into CATYSQTGGYGYTF.

To note about this clone: The same CDR3 also results from other DNA sequences found in this sample. The V call is TRBV7-6, the J call TRBJ1-4; no definite D call. Deletions cut 1 base from V and 8 bases from J, with 8 bases between. Germline V gene sequence: CDR1 SGHVS, CDR2 FNYEAQ. This CDR3 contains 13 residues. The CDR3 DNA reads TGTGCCAGCAGCTTAGGCGTGAAGGAAAAACTGTTTTTT. Amino acid sequence: CASSLGVKEKLFF.

The rearrangement joins TRBV27 to TRBJ2-1, with D maybe TRBD1 (6 bases). The CDR3 extends over 13 amino acids. Germline lookup yields CDR1 MNHEY and CDR2 SMNVEV (reference sequence). The V and J ends lost 8 bases and 2 bases respectively, with 10 bases between them. The CDR3 sequence: CASQDSTYNEQFF. DNA of the CDR3: TGTGCCAGCCAGGACAGTACCTACAATGAGCAGTTCTTC.